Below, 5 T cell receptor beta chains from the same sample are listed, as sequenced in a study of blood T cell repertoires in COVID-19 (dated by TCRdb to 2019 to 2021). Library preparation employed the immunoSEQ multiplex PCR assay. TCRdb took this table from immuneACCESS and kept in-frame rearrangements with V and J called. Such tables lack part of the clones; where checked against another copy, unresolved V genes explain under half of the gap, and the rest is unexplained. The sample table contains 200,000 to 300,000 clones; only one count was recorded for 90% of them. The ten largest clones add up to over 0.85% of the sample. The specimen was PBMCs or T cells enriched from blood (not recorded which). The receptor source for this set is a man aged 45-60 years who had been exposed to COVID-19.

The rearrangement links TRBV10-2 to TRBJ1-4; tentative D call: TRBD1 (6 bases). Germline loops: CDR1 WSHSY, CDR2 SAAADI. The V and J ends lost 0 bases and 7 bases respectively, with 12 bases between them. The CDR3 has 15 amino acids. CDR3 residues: CASSESYRAGEKLFF. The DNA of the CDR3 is TGCGCCAGCAGTGAGTCGTACAGGGCAGGTGAAAAACTGTTTTTT.

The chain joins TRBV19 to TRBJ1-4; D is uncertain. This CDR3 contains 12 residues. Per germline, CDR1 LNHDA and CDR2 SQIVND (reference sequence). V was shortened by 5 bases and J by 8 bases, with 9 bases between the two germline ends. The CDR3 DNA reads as TGTGCCAGTAGTCCGGGAAACGAAAAACTGTTTTTT. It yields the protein CASSPGNEKLFF.

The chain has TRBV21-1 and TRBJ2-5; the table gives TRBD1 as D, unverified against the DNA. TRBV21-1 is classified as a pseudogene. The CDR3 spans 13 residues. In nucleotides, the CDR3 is TGTGCCAGCCCCCACAGGGGACGGGAGACCCAGTACTTC. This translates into CASPHRGRETQYF.

The CDR3 sequence: CASRPTSRFYNEQFF. CDR3 DNA sequence: TGTGCCAGCAGACCGACTAGCAGATTCTACAATGAGCAGTTCTTC. V gene TRBV28 combines with J gene TRBJ2-1; 7 bases agree with TRBD2. CDR1 MDHEN and CDR2 SYDVKM come from the germline V gene. The CDR3 is 15 residues long. V was clipped by 6 bases and J by 3 bases; unmatched bases: 8.

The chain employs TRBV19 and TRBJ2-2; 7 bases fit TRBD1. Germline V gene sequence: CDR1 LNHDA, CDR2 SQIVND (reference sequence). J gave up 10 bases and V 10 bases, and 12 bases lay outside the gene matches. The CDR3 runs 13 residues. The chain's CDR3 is CATSITGASELFF. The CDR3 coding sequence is TGTGCCACGAGTATCACAGGGGCCTCGGAGCTGTTTTTT.